The 2 T cell receptor beta chains given below trace back to one sample, sequenced in a study of immune cell composition in non-small cell lung cancer. Produced via immunoSEQ multiplex PCR; TCRdb's table is partial and in-frame only. The sample records roughly 2,200 clones, roughly 72% being singletons. Sequenced sample: lung tumor tissue. All receptors derive from a human donor with non-small cell lung cancer.

J is TRBJ2-1 and V is TRBV9; D is undetermined. V gave up 5 bases and J gave up 7 bases, with 19 bases separating them. CDR1 is SGDLS and CDR2 is YYNGEE in the germline V gene. CDR3 size: 15 residues. Here the CDR3 DNA reads TGTGCCAGCAGTTATGAGGCTAGTAGTTTTAATGAGCAGTTCTTC. It translates to CASSYEASSFNEQFF.

This clone was recorded a few times. V is TRBV7-2 and J is TRBJ2-1; 11 bases fit TRBD2. Trimming at V came to 0 bases and at J to 8 bases, leaving 12 bases not matched to a gene. Germline CDR1 is SGHTA and CDR2 is FQGNSA. The length of the CDR3 is 18 residues. The CDR3 bases are TGTGCCAGCAGCTTAGCGGGAATAGCGGGGGGGGGTGGAGATGAGCAGTTCTTC. Translated: CASSLAGIAGGGGDEQFF.